The text below deals with one T cell receptor beta chain. The target antigen is unknown. The sample comes from a study of regulatory dendritic cells for organ transplantation. General study results and limits: Memory CD8+ clonal expansion seemed more limited with regulatory than mature dendritic cells. Between individuals, the alloreactive memory CD8+ T cell pool differed considerably.

Sorted subsets were CFSE-labeled and cultured approximately 5 days with allogeneic dendritic cells. Germline CDR1 and CDR2: LGHNA and YSLEER. V shed 0 bases and J shed 3 bases, with 12 bases lying between them. The CDR3 sequence is 15 residues long. Method: immunoSEQ multiplex PCR; TCRdb's copy keeps in-frame clones and lacks some. The data show some 12,000 clones, just under 80% seen once. Specimen: naive CD8+ T cells from blood cultured with regulatory dendritic cells. Subset: CD45RA+ naive T cells. The TCR originated in a human donor in good health. The genes are TRBV4-3 and TRBJ2-7; D may be TRBD2 (5 bases). The CDR3 DNA is TGCGCCAGCAGCCAAGATGAAGGACTGAGCTACGAGCAGTACTTC. Translation gives CASSQDEGLSYEQYF.